Shown below are 22 T cell receptor beta chains from a single sample sequenced in a study of spatial heterogeneity in lung cancer. Overall study results and limits: Tumor mutation counts were tracked by expanded intratumoral alpha and beta TCR counts.

The time point is: sample taken at primary tumor resection. Their target antigens are unknown. One entry per CDR3 protein results from TCRdb running MiXCR on the 5' RACE reads. The sample holds roughly 23,000 distinct CDR3 sequences; over 4% are singletons and the top ten take roughly 9.9%. The source was lung tumor tissue, collected at surgery. These TCRs come from a male donor with early-stage non-small cell lung cancer.

This clonotype has at least ten counts. This chain's CDR3 is CASSFVAGTDTQYF. The DNA of the CDR3 is TGTGCCAGCAGTTTCGTAGCGGGCACAGATACGCAGTATTTT. The chain is built from TRBV28 and TRBJ2-3; D might be TRBD2 (6 bases). Germline V gene lookup returns CDR1 MDHEN and CDR2 SYDVKM. The CDR3 is 14 amino acids. The V gene lost 3 bases and the J gene lost 1 base, with 8 bases spanning the gap.

This clonotype was counted many times. The chain carries TRBV20-1 and TRBJ1-5; 9 positions agree with TRBD1. The CDR3 spans 15 residues. The germline V gene has CDR1 DFQATT and CDR2 SNEGSKA (reference sequence). The J segment lost 7 bases and the V segment lost 4 bases, leaving 11 bases of the junction unmatched. The CDR3 sequence is CSATTPWTGDQPQHF. The CDR3, as DNA: TGCAGTGCTACCACACCCTGGACAGGGGACCAGCCCCAGCATTTT.

The sample holds a few counts of this clonotype. The chain links TRBV5-4 to TRBJ2-7; D is unresolved. The CDR3 consists of 11 residues. CDR1 SGHNT and CDR2 YYREEE come from the germline V gene (reference sequence). V dropped 0 bases and J dropped 4 bases, with 2 bases sitting between them. In nucleotides, the CDR3 is TGTGCCAGCAGCTTGGGGTACGAGCAGTACTTC. Encoded protein: CASSLGYEQYF.

This clonotype appeared many times. This chain joins TRBV7-3 and TRBJ1-2, with 8 bases identical to TRBD1. In germline, CDR1 is SGHTA, CDR2 FQGTGA. The CDR3 sequence is 14 residues long. V gave up 3 bases and J gave up 7 bases; unmatched junction bases: 7. Here the CDR3 reads CASSFGQGQGGYTF. DNA of the CDR3: TGTGCCAGCAGCTTCGGACAGGGCCAGGGTGGCTACACCTTC.

In this sample, this clonotype turned up a few times. The chain employs TRBV7-3 and TRBJ1-5; no clear D. From germline, CDR1 is SGHTA and CDR2 FQGTGA. V was cut by 4 bases and J by 5 bases, with 9 bases left in between. CDR3 size: 13 residues. CDR3 coding DNA: TGTGCCAGCAGCTACGGGAGAGATCAGCCCCAGCATTTT. It specifies CASSYGRDQPQHF.

The table lists this clonotype with many counts. This chain uses TRBV7-2 with TRBJ1-3; weak D call: TRBD1 (5 bases). The CDR3 is 15 residues long. With 5 bases removed from V and 4 bases from J, the gap between germline ends came to 15 bases. Germline V lookup: CDR1 SGHTA, CDR2 FQGNSA. DNA of the CDR3: TGTGCCAGCAGCCACCAGTCAGGGATCGGAAACACCATATATTTT. Its translation is CASSHQSGIGNTIYF.

The chain links TRBV7-9 to TRBJ2-7, with 8 bases that match TRBD2. The J segment lost 5 bases and the V segment lost 4 bases, leaving 4 bases of the junction unmatched. Germline CDR1 is SEHNR and CDR2 is FQNEAQ (reference sequence). The CDR3 is 13 residues long. In nucleotides, the CDR3 is TGTGCCAGCAGCTATGGGACTAGTCACGAGCAGTACTTC. Translation gives CASSYGTSHEQYF.

This clonotype was observed at least ten times. This chain connects TRBV3-1 to TRBJ2-4, with no clear D. From germline, CDR1 is LGHDT and CDR2 YNNKEL (reference sequence). V was shortened by 4 bases and J by 6 bases, with 16 bases between the two germline ends. This CDR3 spans 15 amino acids. This CDR3 is CASSPKVYGPNIQYF. For the CDR3, the DNA is TGTGCCAGCAGCCCGAAGGTGTACGGGCCAAACATTCAGTACTTC.

This clonotype was counted many times. The chain recombines TRBV5-1 with TRBJ2-3; 7 nucleotides match TRBD1. The CDR3 contains 14 residues. The V gene end was trimmed by 4 bases and the J gene end by 0 bases; junction bases not matched to a gene: 2. CDR1 is SGHRS, CDR2 YFSETQ, per germline. CDR3 in amino acids: CASSPGQSTDTQYF. CDR3 coding DNA: TGCGCCAGCAGCCCGGGACAGAGCACAGATACGCAGTATTTT. Full variable domain (outside the CDR3, taken from reference TRBV5-1 and TRBJ2-3): KAGVTQTPRYLIKTRGQQVTLSCSPISGHRSVSWYQQTPGQGLQFLFEYFSETQRNKGNFPGRFSGRQFSNSRSEMNVSTLELGDSALYLCASSPGQSTDTQYFGPGTRLTVL.

In its sample, this clonotype was seen many times. The chain employs TRBV12-3 or TRBV12-4 and TRBJ1-5, with D unresolved. The CDR3 spans 13 residues. V was clipped by 6 bases and J by 2 bases, with 8 bases between them. CDR3 amino acids: CASSFAGNQPQHF. The CDR3, as DNA: TGTGCCAGCAGCTTCGCCGGCAATCAGCCCCAGCATTTT.

This sequence joins TRBV11-2 and TRBJ2-1; D assignment may be TRBD1 or TRBD2 (6 bases each). Germline V lookup: CDR1 SGHAT, CDR2 FQNNGV. The CDR3 is 13 amino acids. V was shortened by 2 bases and J by 9 bases, with 11 bases between the two germline ends. CDR3 bases: TGTGCCAGCAGCTTATCGGAGGGGGTTGAGCAGTTCTTC. Amino acids: CASSLSEGVEQFF.

This clonotype was seen ten or more times. The V and J genes are TRBV7-9 and TRBJ2-1; TRBD1 might be the D (6 bases). The V end lost 5 bases, the J end lost 0 bases, and 11 bases lay between the germline ends. CDR1 SEHNR and CDR2 FQNEAQ come from the germline V gene (reference sequence). The CDR3 sequence is 15 residues long. In DNA, the CDR3 is TGTGCCAGCAGCCCACAGGGACGCTCCTACAATGAGCAGTTCTTC. Translating gives CASSPQGRSYNEQFF.

In its sample, this clonotype was seen many times. The chain is built from TRBV5-1 and TRBJ2-2; D is uncertain. There are 14 residues in the CDR3. The V gene's germline CDR1 is SGHRS and CDR2 YFSETQ. The V end lost 4 bases, the J end lost 7 bases, and 14 bases lay between the germline ends. In DNA form, the CDR3 reads TGCGCCAGCAGCGTATTTCTGTCGGGCGGGGAGCTGTTTTTT. Translating it yields CASSVFLSGGELFF.

Many counts were recorded for this clonotype. The chain combines TRBV7-2 with TRBJ2-3, with D possibly matching TRBD1 (5 bases). The CDR3 extends over 15 amino acids. Looked up from germline, CDR1 is SGHTA and CDR2 is FQGNSA. The V end was cut by 2 bases, the J end by 3 bases, with 12 bases between. CDR3 loop: CASSLQGIGTDTQYF. The DNA of the CDR3 is TGTGCCAGCAGCTTACAGGGTATAGGGACAGATACGCAGTATTTT.

This clonotype was seen ten or more times. V gene TRBV3-1 combines with J gene TRBJ2-4; 12 bases align to TRBD1. With 3 bases clipped from V and 3 bases from J, the junction kept 3 bases outside the gene matches. This CDR3 has 16 residues. Germline CDR1 is LGHDT and CDR2 is YNNKEL (reference sequence). CDR3 region: CASSHGTGGIKNIQYF. CDR3 DNA sequence: TGTGCCAGCAGCCACGGGACAGGGGGCATCAAAAACATTCAGTACTTC.

This clonotype was picked up a small number of times. The J gene is TRBJ2-1, the V gene TRBV3-1; D tentatively reads TRBD1 or TRBD2 (7 bases each). CDR1 and CDR2 (germline): LGHDT, YNNKEL (reference sequence). Trimming took 4 bases from V and 7 from J, leaving 17 bases between them. CDR3 length: 15 amino acids. CDR3 nucleotides: TGTGCCAGCAGCCCCTTAGGCAGGGGGGGGAATGAGCAGTTCTTC. Translating it yields CASSPLGRGGNEQFF.

Ten or more counts support this clonotype. This chain connects TRBV11-2 to TRBJ2-3; 10 nucleotides align to TRBD2. The CDR3 length is 15 residues. The germline gives CDR1 SGHAT, CDR2 FQNNGV. The V gene end was trimmed by 6 bases and the J gene end by 2 bases; junction bases not matched to a gene: 5. CDR3 in DNA: TGTGCCAGCAGAGCCAGCGGGGGGGCCACAGATACGCAGTATTTT. This sequence encodes CASRASGGATDTQYF.

This rearrangement joins TRBV4-1 to TRBJ1-1; possible D gene TRBD1, 5 bases. Trimming left V 1 base short and J 9 bases short, with 12 bases between. Germline values: CDR1 MGHRA, CDR2 YSYEKL. CDR3 length: 13 residues. The DNA of the CDR3 is TGCGCCAGCAGCCAAGCGGGGCCTACAAAAGCTTTCTTT. Its protein is CASSQAGPTKAFF.

This clonotype has a count of ten or more. This chain links TRBV5-1 with TRBJ2-1; a weak D match, TRBD1 (6 bases). V lost 4 bases, J lost 1 base, and 18 bases lay in between. The length of the CDR3 is 17 residues. CDR1 is SGHRS and CDR2 is YFSETQ in the germline V gene. DNA of the CDR3: TGCGCCAGCAGCCCCCAGACAGGAAGGGGGTCCTACAATGAGCAGTTCTTC. It translates to CASSPQTGRGSYNEQFF.

This clonotype has at least ten counts. This chain uses TRBV7-9 with TRBJ1-1; D may be TRBD1 (5 bases). The germline V and J ends were trimmed by 4 bases and 6 bases, with 18 bases remaining between them. Germline CDR1 SEHNR, CDR2 FQNEAQ (reference sequence). CDR3 length: 15 residues. CDR3 loop: CASSSNRGTRAEAFF. Here the CDR3 DNA reads TGTGCCAGCAGCTCGAACCGGGGCACCCGGGCTGAAGCTTTCTTT.

By proportion, this clonotype is medium-sized. This chain connects TRBV27 to TRBJ2-6; 7 positions match TRBD1. The germline V gene encodes CDR1 MNHEY and CDR2 SMNVEV (reference sequence). Losses at the gene ends were 1 base for V and 0 bases for J; bases not matched to a gene: 3. This CDR3 has 17 amino acids. Here the CDR3 DNA reads TGTGCCAGCAGTTTATGGGCAGGGGGCTCTGGGGCCAACGTCCTGACTTTC. Amino acid sequence: CASSLWAGGSGANVLTF.

This clonotype was seen ten or more times. The rearrangement uses TRBV7-9 and TRBJ2-1, with D tentatively TRBD1 or TRBD2 (5 bases each). CDR1 and CDR2 from the germline V gene are SEHNR and FQNEAQ (reference sequence). The CDR3 totals 15 residues. Trimming removed 1 base from V and 8 bases from J, with 15 bases in between. The CDR3 region has the DNA TGTGCCAGCAGCTTAGGGGGACGGAGGATGGATGAGCAGTTCTTC. It specifies CASSLGGRRMDEQFF.